Below are 27 T cell receptor beta chains sequenced from a single sample in a study of metastatic and nonmetastatic thyroid tumors. TCRdb re-analyzed the PCR reads through MiXCR. The sample records 23,000 or so clones, 20% being singletons. The entire patient cohort was treatment-naive prior to thyroid surgery. The source material was blood. These receptor sequences come from a female donor with papillary thyroid cancer or a benign thyroid nodule (not recorded which). Some clones in this sample may be carry-over from other donors' samples.

This clone occurred many times. The CDR3 spells CASSSPQGFGELFF. For the CDR3, the DNA is TGTGCCAGCAGCTCACCCCAGGGATTCGGGGAGCTGTTTTTT. V and J are TRBV11-3 and TRBJ2-2, with D perhaps matching TRBD1 (5 bases). CDR3 length: 14 amino acids. The germline V and J ends were trimmed by 4 bases and 7 bases, with 13 bases remaining between them. Germline CDR1 SGHNT, CDR2 YENEEA. The variable domain in full, with the rest retrieved from reference TRBV11-3 and TRBJ2-2, is EAGVVQSPRYKIIEKKQPVAFWCNPISGHNTLYWYLQNLGQGPELLIRYENEEAVDDSQLPKDRFSAERLKGVDSTLKIQPAELGDSAVYLCASSSPQGFGELFFGEGSRLTVL.

This clone was recorded at least ten times. The chain links TRBV5-1 to TRBJ2-2; 8 bases align to TRBD1. Trimming at V came to 4 bases and at J to 5 bases, leaving 7 bases not matched to a gene. Germline V gene data show CDR1 as SGHRS and CDR2 as YFSETQ. The CDR3 has 15 residues. The CDR3 spells CASSTGQGDTGELFF. In DNA form, the CDR3 reads TGCGCCAGCAGCACCGGACAGGGAGATACCGGGGAGCTGTTTTTT.

This clone showed up many times. This chain uses TRBV6-5 with TRBJ2-5, with 7 bases identical to TRBD1. This CDR3 has 16 residues. The ends lost 0 bases at V and 5 bases at J; junction bases unmatched: 9. The germline V gene encodes CDR1 MNHEY and CDR2 SVGAGI. CDR3 loop: CASSYSKQGFGETQYF. The CDR3 bases are TGTGCCAGCAGTTACTCGAAACAGGGGTTCGGGGAGACCCAGTACTTC.

The genes are TRBV10-1 and TRBJ2-7, with D possibly matching TRBD1 (6 bases). There are 15 residues in the CDR3. From germline, CDR1 is WNHNN and CDR2 SYGVQD (reference sequence). The V end was cut by 6 bases, the J end by 2 bases, with 17 bases between. Here the CDR3 DNA reads TGCGCCAGCAGCGACGGGACAAATCCGCCCTACGAGCAGTACTTC. It specifies CASSDGTNPPYEQYF.

This clone was observed a handful of times. The rearrangement links TRBV2 to TRBJ2-2; D gene ambiguous. This CDR3 has 13 residues. Germline loops: CDR1 SNHLY, CDR2 FYNNEI. V gave up 0 bases and J gave up 9 bases, with 8 bases separating them. In nucleotides, the CDR3 is TGTGCCAGCAGTGAAGCGCATAGGTGGGAGCTGTTTTTT. Translating gives CASSEAHRWELFF.

On this clone: One end of the junction varies from germline; a read error may be responsible. The chain combines TRBV19 with TRBJ2-7, with 7 bases lining up with TRBD2. The CDR3 loop spans 15 amino acids. CDR1 is LNHDA and CDR2 is SQIVND in the germline V gene (reference sequence). CDR3 nucleotide sequence: TGTGCCAGTGGTGACCCCTGGGGGGATCCGCGGGAGCATTACTTC. Amino acids: CASGDPWGDPREHYF.

V usage is TRBV6-2 or TRBV6-3 and J usage is TRBJ2-7, with D possibly matching TRBD2 (7 bases). Trimming removed 8 bases from V and 7 bases from J, with 12 bases in between. Looked up from germline, CDR1 is MNHEY and CDR2 is SVGEGT. CDR3 size: 11 residues. The CDR3 nucleotides are TGTGCCAGCGGGGGGGCGCGGGAGCAGTACTTC. This codes for CASGGAREQYF.

This clone occurred many times. The chain combines TRBV19 with TRBJ1-3; D ambiguous. This CDR3 comprises 15 residues. The germline V gene has CDR1 LNHDA and CDR2 SQIVND (reference sequence). The V and J ends lost 1 base and 0 bases respectively, with 7 bases between them. The CDR3 region has the DNA TGTGCCAGTAGTATAGCCGTGACCTCTGGAAACACCATATATTTT. Its translation: CASSIAVTSGNTIYF.

The sample holds many counts of this clone. The chain has TRBV20-1 and TRBJ1-5; a weak D match, TRBD1 (5 bases). Germline CDR1 is DFQATT and CDR2 is SNEGSKA (reference sequence). This CDR3 is 14 amino acids long. Trimming removed 6 bases from V and 3 bases from J, with 15 bases in between. The CDR3 is CSARGGSSNQPQHF. The CDR3 nucleotides are TGCAGTGCGAGGGGTGGCAGCTCCAATCAGCCCCAGCATTTT.

This rearrangement joins TRBV2 to TRBJ2-7; TRBD1 is a possible D gene (6 bases). CDR3 length: 14 amino acids. Per the germline V gene, CDR1 is SNHLY and CDR2 is FYNNEI. The V and J ends lost 7 bases and 3 bases respectively, with 16 bases between them. The CDR3 DNA sequence: TGTGCCAGCACTCAGACAGGTAAAGGCTACGAGCAGTACTTC. It translates to CASTQTGKGYEQYF.

The sample holds many counts of this clone. Other DNA sequences in this specimen translate into the identical CDR3. The gene calls are TRBV9 and TRBJ2-1; no clear D. Germline loops: CDR1 SGDLS, CDR2 YYNGEE. Trimming pared 3 bases from V and 10 bases from J, leaving 8 bases between. This CDR3 is built from 11 residues. The CDR3 protein is CASSGSEEQFF. Here the CDR3 DNA reads TGTGCCAGCAGCGGATCAGAAGAGCAGTTCTTC.

In regard to this clone: One end of the junction varies from germline; a read error may be responsible. CDR3 sequence reads: CAGSQDGVGYNF. The CDR3 nucleotides are TGTGCCGGCAGCCAGGACGGCGTGGGCTACAACTTC. The chain couples TRBV7-3 to TRBJ1-2, with unresolved D. Germline V CDR1 and CDR2: SGHTA, FQGTGA. The CDR3 totals 12 residues.

This chain uses TRBV11-2 with TRBJ2-7, with no clear D. The CDR3 is made up of 17 amino acids. Between the trimmed V and J ends, which lost 8 bases and 0 bases, there was a span of 23 bases. CDR1 and CDR2 from the germline V gene are SGHAT and FQNNGV. The CDR3 here is CASRPPPTRLSSYEQYF. The CDR3 coding sequence is TGTGCCAGCCGACCGCCCCCAACGAGGTTAAGCTCCTACGAGCAGTACTTC.

The chain couples TRBV27 to TRBJ1-2, with a possible D match to TRBD1 (5 bases). The CDR3 has 12 residues. Trimming cost V 6 bases and J 6 bases, with 11 bases left between them. Germline CDR1 reads MNHEY; CDR2 reads SMNVEV (reference sequence). CDR3 coding DNA: TGTGCCAGCAGAAAAGGGGCCCATGGCTACACCTTC. It encodes CASRKGAHGYTF.

Concerning this clone: At one end the junction does not follow the germline gene, possibly because of a read error. The chain has TRBV10-1 and TRBJ2-3; 13 bases fit TRBD2. This CDR3 is 15 amino acids long. Germline CDR1 is WNHNN and CDR2 is SYGVQD (reference sequence). The CDR3 loop reads CANMVGLAGASTHYF. The CDR3 bases are TGCGCCAACATGGTCGGACTAGCGGGAGCAAGTACGCATTATTTT.

This clone qualifies as medium-sized. This chain uses TRBV15 with TRBJ2-7; 7 nucleotides agree with TRBD1. The CDR3 sequence is 13 residues long. Per the germline V gene, CDR1 is LNHNV and CDR2 is YYDKDF (reference sequence). With V trimmed by 2 bases and J by 4 bases, 2 bases remained unmatched. CDR3 nucleotide sequence: TGTGCCACCAGCAGACGACAGGGTTACGAGCAGTACTTC. It specifies CATSRRQGYEQYF.

Concerning this clone itself: Because it lacks the conserved phenylalanine or tryptophan at the end, this CDR3 is likely a read error. The DNA is left out, because the CDR3 cannot be placed on it with certainty; the CDR3 is given as TCRdb lists it. The gene calls are TRBV12-3 or TRBV12-4 and TRBJ1-2. The CDR3 comprises 13 residues, both ends counted. The CDR3 sequence: CASSARYGRGYNL.

The count of this clone is one. The CDR3 loop reads CASSLGGGRASYEQYF. The CDR3 DNA reads as TGCGCCAGCAGCTTGGGAGGCGGGAGAGCATCCTACGAGCAGTACTTC. V is TRBV5-1 and J is TRBJ2-7, with 7 bases aligning to TRBD2. The CDR3 extends over 16 amino acids. With 0 bases clipped from V and 1 base from J, the junction kept 7 bases outside the gene matches. Looked up from germline, CDR1 is SGHRS and CDR2 is YFSETQ.

This clone was counted at least ten times. The J gene is TRBJ1-6, the V gene TRBV2; D is perhaps TRBD1 (5 bases). This CDR3 has 15 residues. The germline V gene has CDR1 SNHLY and CDR2 FYNNEI. The ends were cut back, 4 bases at V and 9 bases at J, with 16 bases in the middle. The CDR3 DNA is TGTGCCAGCAGTGTGGGCAGGGAAATTGGTTCACCCCTCCACTTT. Protein product: CASSVGREIGSPLHF. Combining the CDR3 with reference TRBV2 and TRBJ1-6 gives the whole variable domain EPEVTQTPSHQVTQMGQEVILRCVPISNHLYFYWYRQILGQKVEFLVSFYNNEISEKSEIFDDQFSVERPDGSNFTLKIRSTKLEDSAMYFCASSVGREIGSPLHFGNGTRLTVT.

This sequence joins TRBV5-1 and TRBJ2-3, with D unresolved. The germline gives CDR1 SGHRS, CDR2 YFSETQ. CDR3 length: 16 residues. V was trimmed by 0 bases and J by 3 bases, leaving 14 bases between them. The CDR3 nucleotides read TGCGCCAGCAGCTTGGATACATGGTATAGTACAGATACGCAGTATTTT. Translating gives CASSLDTWYSTDTQYF.

The chain recombines TRBV20-1 with TRBJ2-5; D might be TRBD2 (7 bases). The V end was cut by 0 bases, the J end by 5 bases, with 28 bases between. The CDR3 is 19 amino acids. Germline CDR1 is DFQATT and CDR2 is SNEGSKA (reference sequence). The CDR3: CSARDDRPRGPTVWETQYF. CDR3 bases: TGCAGTGCTAGAGATGACAGACCGCGGGGGCCGACGGTTTGGGAGACCCAGTACTTC.

In regard to this clone: One junction end does not reproduce the germline sequence, and a read error may be involved. CDR3 DNA sequence: TGCAGTGCCACCACAGACAGGGCACTCTACGAGAAGTACTTC. Amino acids: CSATTDRALYEKYF. V is TRBV20-1 and J is TRBJ2-7, with 7 positions matching TRBD1. CDR1 and CDR2 (germline): DFQATT, SNEGSKA (reference sequence). The CDR3 length is 14 residues.

This clone turned up a few times. V gene TRBV28 combines with J gene TRBJ2-7; the match to TRBD1 covers 10 bases. Per the germline V gene, CDR1 is MDHEN and CDR2 is SYDVKM. Unmatched junction bases numbered 7, after V lost 5 bases and J lost 3 bases. The CDR3 covers 15 residues. The CDR3 DNA sequence: TGTGCCAGCAGTCCCGGACAGGGGGGGGTCTACGAGCAGTACTTC. This codes for CASSPGQGGVYEQYF.

CDR3 bases: TGTGCCAGCTTCGGTACCAGCGGGAGCCACGAGCAGTACTTC. Translated, it gives CASFGTSGSHEQYF. J is TRBJ2-7 and V is TRBV28, with TRBD2 matching over 8 bases. V dropped 8 bases and J dropped 5; count of bases not matched to a gene: 11. Germline-derived CDR1 and CDR2 are MDHEN and SYDVKM. This CDR3 region has 14 residues.

By share, this clone counts as medium-sized. CDR3: CASSQDRAGGQYF. The CDR3 region has the DNA TGTGCCAGCAGCCAAGATCGGGCGGGGGGGCAGTACTTC. This chain joins TRBV3-1 and TRBJ2-7, with 8 bases matching TRBD2. V dropped 0 bases and J dropped 9; count of bases not matched to a gene: 4. The CDR3 is made up of 13 amino acids. Germline V gene sequence: CDR1 LGHDT, CDR2 YNNKEL (reference sequence).

The gene calls are TRBV28 and TRBJ2-7, with unresolved D. There are 13 residues in the CDR3. The V gene lost 1 base and the J gene lost 6 bases, with 10 bases spanning the gap. Germline-derived CDR1 and CDR2 are MDHEN and SYDVKM. The CDR3 coding sequence is TGTGCCAGCAGTTTATTGGGGTACAGCGAGCAGTACTTC. It yields the protein CASSLLGYSEQYF.

This clone was counted at least ten times. This sample includes further DNA sequences coding for the same CDR3. The chain uses TRBV28 and TRBJ2-2; D remains unclear. Germline CDR1 reads MDHEN; CDR2 reads SYDVKM. Trimming stripped 7 bases from V and 4 bases from J, with 7 bases between. There are 12 residues in the CDR3. The CDR3 is CASKRVTGELFF. CDR3 in DNA: TGTGCCAGCAAAAGGGTCACCGGGGAGCTGTTTTTT.